This TCR beta chain was recovered during a study of response to subunit inactivated influenza vaccine. TCRdb called the RT-PCR reads again in MiXCR, with one record for every CDR3 protein. Of about 520,000 distinct CDR3 sequences in the sample, 25% are singletons; the top ten hold 1.9%. With 0 bases removed from V and 7 bases from J, the gap between germline ends came to 11 bases. The germline CDR1 and CDR2 sequences are SGDLS and YYNGEE. This CDR3 has 13 residues. This clonotype was recorded a few times. The chain joins TRBV9 to TRBJ2-7, with D hard to call. Here the sequenced sample was CD4+ T cells sorted from PBMCs, taken 5 to 6 days after vaccination. The TCR sequence derives from a man aged 50 or older who received an inactivated influenza vaccine. As DNA, the CDR3 is TGTGCCAGCAGCGTAGGAACGATGTCAGAGCAGTACTTC. This translates into CASSVGTMSEQYF.